Each of the 14 T cell receptor beta chains below was sequenced from the same sample in a study of T-cell reconstitution after alpha-beta-depleted transplantation in children. For TCRbeta, the library was prepared with unique molecular identifiers. From the PCR reads, TCRdb called clonotypes with MiXCR, one entry per CDR3 protein. This table holds hundreds of thousands of distinct CDR3 sequences, approximately 32% found once. Sequencing was performed on PBMCs from the stem cell graft donor, taken from the stem cell graft. These receptors originate from a human donor who donated a stem cell graft to a child with aplastic anemia.

In this sample, this clonotype turned up once. This rearrangement joins TRBV7-2 to TRBJ1-1; no reliable D call. Trimming took 1 base from V and 6 from J, leaving 12 bases between them. The CDR3 runs to 14 residues. CDR1 and CDR2 from the germline V gene are SGHTA and FQGNSA. The chain's CDR3 is CASSLEWSSAEAFF. In nucleotides, the CDR3 is TGTGCCAGCAGCTTAGAATGGAGTTCGGCTGAAGCTTTCTTT.

The chain combines TRBV9 with TRBJ2-3, with 14 bases lining up with TRBD2. Trimming took 4 bases from V and 3 from J; bases not matched to a gene: 4. CDR1 SGDLS and CDR2 YYNGEE come from the germline V gene. This CDR3 comprises 16 residues. CDR3 sequence (DNA): TGTGCCAGCAGCTATCGGACTAGCGGGAGGACAGATACGCAGTATTTT. It is translated as CASSYRTSGRTDTQYF.

A few counts support this clonotype. The V call is TRBV12-3 or TRBV12-4, the J call TRBJ2-5; 10 nucleotides align to TRBD1. Trimming cost V 6 bases and J 3 bases; bases outside gene matches: 7. The CDR3 runs 15 residues. The CDR3 DNA reads as TGTGCCAGCAGCGGGGGCGGGACAGGGGAAGAGACCCAGTACTTC. As protein: CASSGGGTGEETQYF.

The chain combines TRBV4-3 with TRBJ2-1; 7 bases match TRBD2. Germline CDR1 is LGHNA and CDR2 is YSLEER. V lost 4 bases to trimming and J lost 5 bases; unmatched junction nucleotides: 5. This CDR3 is 14 amino acids long. The chain's CDR3 is CASSRLAANNEQFF. The CDR3 bases are TGCGCCAGCAGCCGTCTAGCGGCGAACAATGAGCAGTTCTTC.

This clonotype was seen a handful of times. The CDR3 sequence: CASSAGAGSSFEQFF. In DNA form, the CDR3 reads TGTGCCAGCAGTGCCGGAGCGGGAAGTTCGTTTGAGCAGTTCTTC. The chain joins TRBV7-6 to TRBJ2-1; 7 bases are a match to TRBD2. The ends lost 6 bases at V and 9 bases at J; junction bases unmatched: 14. CDR3 size: 15 residues. Germline V gene data show CDR1 as SGHVS and CDR2 as FNYEAQ.

The V call is TRBV12-3 or TRBV12-4, the J call TRBJ1-5; 9 bases are shared with TRBD1. The ends lost 6 bases at V and 6 bases at J; junction bases unmatched: 6. CDR3 size: 14 residues. The CDR3 here is CASRGTGPGQPQHF. CDR3 DNA: TGTGCCAGCAGGGGGACAGGGCCAGGTCAGCCCCAGCATTTT.

The chain recombines TRBV4-1 with TRBJ2-5, with D maybe TRBD2 (6 bases). The CDR3 length is 14 residues. V was cut by 4 bases and J by 3 bases, with 12 bases left in between. Germline V CDR1 and CDR2: MGHRA, YSYEKL. DNA of the CDR3: TGCGCCAGCAGCCCTTCGTGGGGGGAAGAGACCCAGTACTTC. It specifies CASSPSWGEETQYF.

This clonotype was counted only a few times. The gene calls are TRBV29-1 and TRBJ2-3, with TRBD2 matching over 9 bases. This CDR3 has 17 residues. The V gene end was trimmed by 3 bases and the J gene end by 0 bases; junction bases not matched to a gene: 10. The germline CDR1 and CDR2 sequences are SQVTM and ANQGSEA. DNA for the CDR3: TGCAGCGTTGATGTTCTAGCGGGATTCACTAGCACAGATACGCAGTATTTT. It specifies CSVDVLAGFTSTDTQYF.

About this clonotype itself: A read error may account for a junction end that differs from germline. The chain is built from TRBV12-3 or TRBV12-4 and TRBJ1-5, with unresolved D. The CDR3 loop spans 13 amino acids. CDR3 nucleotides: TGTGCCAGCAGTTTAGATAGCAATCCGCCCCAGCATTTT. Translation: CASSLDSNPPQHF.

The V gene is TRBV9, the J gene TRBJ2-2; TRBD2 aligns across 13 bases. The CDR3 is made up of 18 amino acids. V lost 0 bases and J lost 4; bases outside the gene matches: 6. Germline lookup yields CDR1 SGDLS and CDR2 YYNGEE. The CDR3 reads CASSVDGLAGVGTGELFF. The CDR3 DNA sequence: TGTGCCAGCAGCGTAGATGGACTAGCGGGAGTGGGCACCGGGGAGCTGTTTTTT.

Only a few counts were recorded for this clonotype. This rearrangement joins TRBV10-3 to TRBJ2-1, with 7 bases fitting TRBD1. Trimming took 5 bases from V and 6 from J; bases not matched to a gene: 10. This CDR3 is built from 15 residues. Germline CDR1 and CDR2: ENHRY and SYGVKD. CDR3 in DNA: TGTGCCATCAGTAGTGTACAGGGGTCTCGCAATGAGCAGTTCTTC. Translated: CAISSVQGSRNEQFF.

The V call is TRBV4-3, the J call TRBJ1-2; TRBD1 matches 9 bases. The CDR3 extends over 16 amino acids. Germline values: CDR1 LGHNA, CDR2 YSLEER. With V trimmed by 0 bases and J by 6 bases, 8 bases remained unmatched. The DNA for the CDR3 is TGCGCCAGCAGCCAAGATGGGACAGGGACTCTGGATGGCTACACCTTC. It specifies CASSQDGTGTLDGYTF.

The sample holds a few counts of this clonotype. This sequence joins TRBV13 and TRBJ2-1, with TRBD1 matching over 9 bases. Unmatched junction bases numbered 4, after V lost 7 bases and J lost 3 bases. Germline assignment: CDR1 PRHDT and CDR2 FYEKMQ (reference sequence). The CDR3 has 14 residues. This chain's CDR3 is CASTQTGGYNEQFF. For the CDR3, the DNA is TGTGCCAGCACCCAGACAGGGGGCTACAATGAGCAGTTCTTC.

The rearrangement joins TRBV5-1 to TRBJ2-3, with 11 bases lining up with TRBD2. Germline CDR1 SGHRS, CDR2 YFSETQ. The junction had 7 bases not matched to a gene; V was cut back by 3 bases and J by 1 base. There are 17 residues in the CDR3. CDR3 residues: CASSSGGLAGGTDTQYF. In DNA, the CDR3 is TGCGCCAGCAGCTCCGGAGGACTAGCGGGTGGCACAGATACGCAGTATTTT.